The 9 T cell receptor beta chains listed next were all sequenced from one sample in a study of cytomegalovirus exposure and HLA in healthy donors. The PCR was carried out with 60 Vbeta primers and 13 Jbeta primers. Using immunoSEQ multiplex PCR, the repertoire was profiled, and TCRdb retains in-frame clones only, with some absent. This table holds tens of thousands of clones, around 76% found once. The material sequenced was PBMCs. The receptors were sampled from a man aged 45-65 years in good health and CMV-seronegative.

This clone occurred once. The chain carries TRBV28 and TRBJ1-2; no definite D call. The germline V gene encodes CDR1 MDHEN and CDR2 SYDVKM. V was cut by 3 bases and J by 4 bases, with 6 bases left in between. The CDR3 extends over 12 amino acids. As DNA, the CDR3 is TGTGCCAGCAGTTTTAGTGGCTATGGCTACACCTTC. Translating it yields CASSFSGYGYTF.

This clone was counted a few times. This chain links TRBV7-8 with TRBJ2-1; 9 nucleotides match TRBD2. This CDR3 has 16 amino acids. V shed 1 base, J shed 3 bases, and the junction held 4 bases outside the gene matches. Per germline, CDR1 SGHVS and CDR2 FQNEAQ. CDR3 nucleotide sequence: TGTGCCAGCAGCTTAGGGCCTAGCGGGAACTACAATGAGCAGTTCTTC. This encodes CASSLGPSGNYNEQFF.

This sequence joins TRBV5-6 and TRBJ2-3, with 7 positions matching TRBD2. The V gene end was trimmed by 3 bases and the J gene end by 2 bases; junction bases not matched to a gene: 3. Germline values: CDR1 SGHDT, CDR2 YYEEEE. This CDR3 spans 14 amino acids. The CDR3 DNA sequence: TGTGCCAGCAGCTCCGGGACTACCACAGATACGCAGTATTTT. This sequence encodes CASSSGTTTDTQYF.

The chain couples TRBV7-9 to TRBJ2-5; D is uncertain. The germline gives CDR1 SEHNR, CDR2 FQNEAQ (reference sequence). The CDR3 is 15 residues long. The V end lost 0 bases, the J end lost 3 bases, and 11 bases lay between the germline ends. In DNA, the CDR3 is TGTGCCAGCAGCTTAGCGAGTTTACTGAAAGAGACCCAGTACTTC. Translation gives CASSLASLLKETQYF.

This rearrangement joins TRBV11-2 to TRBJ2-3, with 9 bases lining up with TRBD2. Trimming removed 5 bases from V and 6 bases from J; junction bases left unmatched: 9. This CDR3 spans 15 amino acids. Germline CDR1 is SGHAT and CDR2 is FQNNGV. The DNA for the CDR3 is TGTGCCAGCAGCCCGGTGGGTAGCGGGGGTGATACGCAGTATTTT. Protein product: CASSPVGSGGDTQYF.

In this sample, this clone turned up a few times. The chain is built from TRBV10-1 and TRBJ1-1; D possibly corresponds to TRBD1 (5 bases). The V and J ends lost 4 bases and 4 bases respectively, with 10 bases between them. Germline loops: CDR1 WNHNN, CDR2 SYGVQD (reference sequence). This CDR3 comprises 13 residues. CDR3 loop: CASSGGVGTEAFF. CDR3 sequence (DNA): TGCGCCAGCAGTGGGGGGGTTGGCACTGAAGCTTTCTTT.

CDR3 residues: CASSQGFSYSYEQYF. The CDR3 nucleotides read TGCGCCAGCAGCCAAGGGTTCTCCTACTCCTACGAGCAGTACTTC. The rearrangement uses TRBV4-1 and TRBJ2-7; D ambiguous. Trimming shortened V by 1 base and J by 0 bases, and 10 bases separated the two germline ends. Germline V CDR1 and CDR2: MGHRA, YSYEKL. The CDR3 runs to 15 residues.

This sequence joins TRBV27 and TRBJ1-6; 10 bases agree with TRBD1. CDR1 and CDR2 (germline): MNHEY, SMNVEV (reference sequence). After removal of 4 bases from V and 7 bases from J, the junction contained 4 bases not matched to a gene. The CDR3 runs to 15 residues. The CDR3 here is CASSWDRGGNSPLHF. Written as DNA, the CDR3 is TGTGCCAGCAGTTGGGACAGGGGAGGCAATTCACCCCTCCACTTT.

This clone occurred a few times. The CDR3 DNA sequence: TGCGCCAGCAGCCCGACCTCTAGCGGGATCTACGAGCAGTACTTC. This encodes CASSPTSSGIYEQYF. The rearrangement uses TRBV10-2 and TRBJ2-7; 9 nucleotides match TRBD2. This CDR3 spans 15 amino acids. The germline V gene encodes CDR1 WSHSY and CDR2 SAAADI. V dropped 6 bases and J dropped 3; count of bases not matched to a gene: 9.